This TCR beta chain was identified in a study of blood T cell repertoires in COVID-19. About the research overall: T cells, B-cell-depleted T cells, or PBMCs supplied cDNA or gDNA.

Germline CDR1 is LNHDA and CDR2 is SQIVND (reference sequence). This CDR3 has 15 residues. With 1 base clipped from V and 7 bases from J, the junction kept 5 bases outside the gene matches. The repertoire was sequenced with immunoSEQ multiplex PCR; TCRdb's copy has only in-frame clones and lacks some. This sample has 100,000 to 140,000 clones, with 70% to 90% found just once. The sample was peripheral blood. The source of this sequence is a man aged 40-49 years with active or convalescent COVID-19. V and J are TRBV19 and TRBJ2-4, with 9 bases matching TRBD2. CDR3 in amino acids: CASSIGASGMNIQYF. CDR3 bases: TGTGCCAGTAGTATAGGGGCTAGCGGGATGAACATTCAGTACTTC.